Each of the 16 T cell receptor beta chains below was sequenced from the same sample in a study of cytomegalovirus exposure and HLA in healthy donors. Primers for the PCR totalled 60 Vbeta and 13 Jbeta. Sequencing used immunoSEQ multiplex PCR; TCRdb keeps in-frame clones, though not all of them. The sample shows more than 110,000 clones, 70% to 80% of them seen only once. The sequenced material came from PBMCs. Every receptor here comes from a woman aged 55-75 years in good health and CMV-seropositive.

The chain carries TRBV7-9 and TRBJ2-2; D call uncertain. Germline loops: CDR1 SEHNR, CDR2 FQNEAQ (reference sequence). Trimming left V 5 bases short and J 3 bases short, with 13 bases between. This CDR3 has 15 residues. CDR3 bases: TGTGCCAGCAGCCCCCCGGCGGAATACACCGGGGAGCTGTTTTTT. Translated, it gives CASSPPAEYTGELFF.

This clone was detected a few times. The V gene is TRBV27, the J gene TRBJ2-7; D may be TRBD1 (6 bases). CDR1 is MNHEY and CDR2 is SMNVEV in the germline V gene (reference sequence). V was trimmed by 6 bases and J by 6 bases, leaving 12 bases between them. This CDR3 region has 12 residues. Here the CDR3 reads CASSPTGPEQYF. CDR3 nucleotides: TGTGCCAGCAGCCCTACAGGGCCCGAGCAGTACTTC.

The gene calls are TRBV5-6 and TRBJ2-5; D possibly corresponds to TRBD1 (6 bases). The germline V gene encodes CDR1 SGHDT and CDR2 YYEEEE. The ends were cut back, 3 bases at V and 6 bases at J, with 15 bases in the middle. The CDR3 has 14 amino acids. CDR3 loop: CASSSRTVGQTQYF. CDR3 coding DNA: TGTGCCAGCAGCTCCCGGACAGTCGGGCAGACCCAGTACTTC.

The chain recombines TRBV7-6 with TRBJ1-4, with 10 bases fitting TRBD1. Trimming took 0 bases from V and 7 from J; bases not matched to a gene: 2. The CDR3 spans 15 residues. Germline values: CDR1 SGHVS, CDR2 FNYEAQ. The chain's CDR3 is CASSLAGQGSEKLFF. The CDR3, as DNA: TGTGCCAGCAGCTTAGCGGGACAGGGGAGTGAAAAACTGTTTTTT.

This clone was found a few times. The gene calls are TRBV28 and TRBJ2-7, with a weak D call TRBD2 (5 bases). The V gene's germline CDR1 is MDHEN and CDR2 SYDVKM. Deletions cut 4 bases from V and 2 bases from J, with 6 bases between. The CDR3 spans 12 residues. For the CDR3, the DNA is TGTGCCAGCAGTTCGACTACCTACGAGCAGTACTTC. Amino acids: CASSSTTYEQYF.

This rearrangement joins TRBV11-3 to TRBJ2-2, with D possibly matching TRBD1 (5 bases). The CDR3 length is 15 residues. Trimming cost V 4 bases and J 3 bases, with 12 bases left between them. Germline lookup yields CDR1 SGHNT and CDR2 YENEEA. The CDR3 is CASSSSPRDTGELFF. CDR3 in DNA: TGTGCCAGCAGCTCCTCCCCCAGGGACACCGGGGAGCTGTTTTTT.

The J gene is TRBJ2-5, the V gene TRBV6-5, with 8 bases matching TRBD2. V lost 2 bases to trimming and J lost 4 bases; unmatched junction nucleotides: 9. Germline lookup yields CDR1 MNHEY and CDR2 SVGAGI. This CDR3 has 16 amino acids. The CDR3 bases are TGTGCCAGCAGTTACACTGGGACTAGTTTCCCAGAGACCCAGTACTTC. It yields the protein CASSYTGTSFPETQYF.

This sequence joins TRBV7-2 and TRBJ2-7; TRBD1 matches 7 bases. The CDR3 has 14 amino acids. V trimming: 1 base; J trimming: 6 bases; junction bases outside the gene matches: 6. Germline V CDR1 and CDR2: SGHTA, FQGNSA. CDR3 coding DNA: TGTGCCAGCAGCTTAGGCAGGGGGTCTGGCGAGCAGTACTTC. It yields the protein CASSLGRGSGEQYF. Based on the CDR3 plus reference TRBV7-2 and TRBJ2-7, the full variable domain is GAGVSQSPSNKVTEKGKDVELRCDPISGHTALYWYRQSLGQGLEFLIYFQGNSAPDKSGLPSDRFSAERTGGSVSTLTIQRTQQEDSAVYLCASSLGRGSGEQYFGPGTRLTVT.

This clone was observed a handful of times. The rearrangement joins TRBV5-6 to TRBJ1-5; D not certain. The CDR3 consists of 14 residues. Germline V gene lookup returns CDR1 SGHDT and CDR2 YYEEEE. V was cut by 1 base and J by 1 base, with 6 bases left in between. The CDR3 spells CASSLRGSNQPQHF. In DNA form, the CDR3 reads TGTGCCAGCAGCTTGCGCGGGAGCAATCAGCCCCAGCATTTT.

This clone was seen a few times. The rearrangement uses TRBV6-6 and TRBJ2-7; possible D gene TRBD2, 7 bases. The germline CDR1 and CDR2 sequences are MNHNY and SVGAGI (reference sequence). The CDR3 extends over 14 amino acids. The CDR3 nucleotides read TGTGCCAGCAGTTCCAACGGGGGGCCATTACACCGGGCTGTC. Translation: CASSSNGGPLHRAV.

This chain connects TRBV30 to TRBJ1-2; 7 bases line up with TRBD1. In germline, CDR1 is GTSNPN, CDR2 SVGIG (reference sequence). V gave up 1 base and J gave up 2 bases; unmatched junction bases: 4. There are 14 residues in the CDR3. CDR3 DNA sequence: TGTGCCTGGAGTGCTCCGACAGGGAACTATGGCTACACCTTC. This translates into CAWSAPTGNYGYTF.

The V gene is TRBV7-9, the J gene TRBJ1-1; D possibly corresponds to TRBD1 (6 bases). Germline loops: CDR1 SEHNR, CDR2 FQNEAQ (reference sequence). Trimming took 3 bases from V and 1 from J, leaving 9 bases between them. This CDR3 is 14 amino acids long. The CDR3 DNA follows: TGTGCCAGCAGCTTCCGACAGGCGAACACTGAAGCTTTCTTT. Amino acids: CASSFRQANTEAFF.

J is TRBJ2-3 and V is TRBV7-6, with a tentative D call TRBD2 (6 bases). The ends were cut back, 6 bases at V and 3 bases at J, with 10 bases in the middle. CDR1 is SGHVS, CDR2 FNYEAQ, per germline. The CDR3 spans 13 residues. CDR3 sequence reads: CASSRLVTDTQYF. The CDR3 coding sequence is TGTGCCAGCAGTAGACTAGTAACAGATACGCAGTATTTT.

The rearrangement joins TRBV19 to TRBJ2-7, with D possibly TRBD1 on 6 matching bases. Germline CDR1 reads LNHDA; CDR2 reads SQIVND (reference sequence). The CDR3 length is 13 residues. Trimming pared 6 bases from V and 2 bases from J, leaving 11 bases between. The CDR3 region has the DNA TGTGCCAGTAGCACAGGGTTGGCCTACGAGCAGTACTTC. Amino acid sequence: CASSTGLAYEQYF.

This sequence joins TRBV2 and TRBJ2-3, with D perhaps matching TRBD2 (6 bases). V was shortened by 10 bases and J by 0 bases, with 11 bases between the two germline ends. This CDR3 spans 13 amino acids. Germline loops: CDR1 SNHLY, CDR2 FYNNEI. This CDR3 is CATRRDSTDTQYF. The CDR3 nucleotides are TGTGCCACCCGGCGGGATAGCACAGATACGCAGTATTTT. The full variable domain, with the rest looked up from reference TRBV2 and TRBJ2-3, is EPEVTQTPSHQVTQMGQEVILRCVPISNHLYFYWYRQILGQKVEFLVSFYNNEISEKSEIFDDQFSVERPDGSNFTLKIRSTKLEDSAMYFCATRRDSTDTQYFGPGTRLTVL.

By sample fraction, this clone is medium-sized. The rearrangement joins TRBV25-1 to TRBJ2-7; D possibly corresponds to TRBD2 (5 bases). The V gene lost 5 bases and the J gene lost 6 bases, with 8 bases spanning the gap. This CDR3 spans 11 amino acids. Germline V gene lookup returns CDR1 MGHDK and CDR2 SYGVNS. The DNA for the CDR3 is TGTGCCAGCAGTCCTGGGAGCGAGCAGTACTTC. This encodes CASSPGSEQYF.